Below, 11 T cell receptor beta chains from the same sample are listed, as sequenced in a study of T cells in Graves' hyperthyroidism and ophthalmopathy. RNA transcripts provided the source from which TCR beta CDR3 regions were amplified. TCR CDR3 regions were first amplified by RT-PCR with HTBI primers. TCRdb independently ran MiXCR on the multiplex PCR reads; one entry per CDR3 protein. This sample has about 590,000 distinct CDR3 sequences, with about a sixth found just once. The material sequenced was blood. These receptors all come from a woman aged 25-40 years with Graves' hyperthyroidism.

Details on this clonotype: The conserved final phenylalanine or tryptophan is absent from the CDR3, which likely points to a read error. This sequence joins TRBV6-9 and TRBJ2-1; no clear D gene. The length of the CDR3 is 17 residues. Germline V gives CDR1 MNHGY, CDR2 SVAAGI. V was shortened by 4 bases and J by 1 base, with 17 bases between the two germline ends. The CDR3 DNA sequence: TGTGCCAGCAGTTCCGGACCTCCGTCGAGTTCCTACAATGAGCAGTTCTCC. Translated, it gives CASSSGPPSSSYNEQFS.

This clonotype was seen ten or more times. The chain is built from TRBV3-1 and TRBJ2-7; D may be TRBD1 or TRBD2 (5 bases each). The CDR3 totals 14 residues. Trimming took 4 bases from V and 0 from J, leaving 10 bases between them. Germline assignment: CDR1 LGHDT and CDR2 YNNKEL (reference sequence). CDR3 DNA: TGTGCCAGCAGCCGGGACCCGAGCTCCTACGAGCAGTACTTC. Translating gives CASSRDPSSYEQYF.

This clonotype was counted only a few times. This clone may be a read error of a much larger clone one base away. The chain carries TRBV24-1 and TRBJ2-1, with 7 bases that match TRBD1. This CDR3 is 14 amino acids long. The germline V gene encodes CDR1 KGHDR and CDR2 SFDVKD. CDR3 sequence: CATSDLRGGNGQFF. Here the CDR3 DNA reads TGTGCCACCAGTGATTTGCGAGGGGGCAATGGGCAGTTCTTC.

Only a few counts were recorded for this clonotype. This chain's CDR3 is CASSYGQEFYGYTF. The CDR3 DNA reads as TGTGCCAGCTCGTATGGACAGGAATTCTATGGCTACACCTTC. This chain joins TRBV18 and TRBJ1-2; 7 nucleotides line up with TRBD1. The V gene's germline CDR1 is KGHSH and CDR2 LQKENI. This CDR3 spans 14 amino acids. The ends lost 6 bases at V and 4 bases at J; junction bases unmatched: 8.

This clonotype was observed a few times. The V gene is TRBV4-1, the J gene TRBJ2-3; 15 nucleotides agree with TRBD2. The ends lost 4 bases at V and 5 bases at J; junction bases unmatched: 7. CDR3 length: 17 residues. In germline, CDR1 is MGHRA, CDR2 YSYEKL. The chain's CDR3 is CASSPRTSGRAGDTQYF. In DNA, the CDR3 is TGCGCCAGCAGCCCTCGGACTAGCGGGAGGGCCGGAGATACGCAGTATTTT.

The table lists this clonotype with many counts. V gene TRBV28 combines with J gene TRBJ2-7; TRBD1 agrees at 11 bases. The ends lost 5 bases at V and 5 bases at J; junction bases unmatched: 8. Germline V gene data show CDR1 as MDHEN and CDR2 as SYDVKM. This CDR3 contains 15 residues. Written as DNA, the CDR3 is TGTGCCAGCAGTACCTCCGGGACAGGGGGGCACGAGCAGTACTTC. Translating gives CASSTSGTGGHEQYF.

This clonotype was counted ten times or more. The chain uses TRBV7-2 and TRBJ2-3, with D perhaps TRBD2 (5 bases). Trimming cost V 2 bases and J 2 bases, with 20 bases left between them. Per the germline V gene, CDR1 is SGHTA and CDR2 is FQGNSA. There are 18 residues in the CDR3. The CDR3: CASSLLVRVGGPTDTQYF. DNA for the CDR3: TGTGCCAGCAGCTTATTAGTGCGTGTTGGCGGGCCCACAGATACGCAGTATTTT.

The gene calls are TRBV10-3 and TRBJ2-7; 14 nucleotides agree with TRBD2. The V gene's germline CDR1 is ENHRY and CDR2 SYGVKD. Trimming cost V 9 bases and J 5 bases; bases outside gene matches: 3. This CDR3 region has 13 residues. CDR3 DNA: TGTGCCATGGGACTAGCGGGAGTGAACGAGCAGTACTTC. This codes for CAMGLAGVNEQYF.

The chain has TRBV5-6 and TRBJ2-3, with a possible D match to TRBD2 (5 bases). This CDR3 is built from 13 residues. Germline-derived CDR1 and CDR2 are SGHDT and YYEEEE. With 0 bases removed from V and 14 bases from J, the gap between germline ends came to 16 bases. CDR3 amino acids: CASSLGSGDFTYF. The CDR3 coding sequence is TGTGCCAGCAGCTTGGGATCCGGGGATTTTACGTATTTT.

This clonotype was observed at least ten times. This sequence joins TRBV7-2 and TRBJ1-5; D gene uncertain. This CDR3 comprises 13 residues. V was clipped by 0 bases and J by 6 bases, with 6 bases between them. CDR1 SGHTA and CDR2 FQGNSA come from the germline V gene. CDR3 sequence reads: CASSLALSQPQHF. The CDR3 region has the DNA TGTGCCAGCAGCTTAGCCCTCTCTCAGCCCCAGCATTTT.

This clonotype was observed a handful of times. The chain has TRBV3-1 and TRBJ2-2, with D perhaps TRBD1 (5 bases). This CDR3 has 17 amino acids. V was cut by 0 bases and J by 6 bases, with 17 bases left in between. Germline V gene data show CDR1 as LGHDT and CDR2 as YNNKEL (reference sequence). CDR3: CASSQEGVLWRAGELFF. For the CDR3, the DNA is TGTGCCAGCAGCCAAGAAGGGGTCCTCTGGCGCGCCGGGGAGCTGTTTTTT.